The rows below give T cell receptor beta chains drawn from one sample of a study of CD8+ T cells in alopecia areata. The table came from immunoSEQ multiplex PCR; TCRdb's copy has only in-frame clones and leaves some out. This table has 98,000 or so clones, approximately 59% appearing once. Sequences were obtained from CD8+ T cells sorted from blood. Source of these receptors: a human donor in good health. Both conserved end residues are part of each CDR3. The order of the fields is J gene, clone size, D gene, V gene, CDR3 protein, CDR3 DNA. D genes are given only for firm matches. Clone size is not always given. Where it is, it says once, few, many or a class for expanded clones.

J gene: TRBJ1-6
clone size: NA
D gene: NA
V gene: TRBV5-1
CDR3 protein: CASSLALQQNSPLHF
CDR3 DNA: TGCGCCAGCAGCTTGGCCTTACAGCAAAATTCACCCCTCCACTTT

J gene: TRBJ2-3
clone size: many
D gene: NA
V gene: TRBV6-1
CDR3 protein: CASSEGPVTDTQYF
CDR3 DNA: TGTGCCAGCAGTGAAGGACCTGTCACAGATACGCAGTATTTT

J gene: TRBJ1-6
clone size: NA
D gene: TRBD1
V gene: TRBV5-6
CDR3 protein: CASSQMTGGGNSPLHF
CDR3 DNA: TGTGCCAGCAGCCAAATGACAGGGGGCGGTAATTCACCCCTCCACTTT

J gene: TRBJ2-7
clone size: NA
D gene: NA
V gene: TRBV4-3
CDR3 protein: CASSQLGLAREQYF
CDR3 DNA: TGCGCCAGCAGCCAACTGGGACTGGCTAGGGAGCAGTACTTC

J gene: TRBJ1-3
clone size: NA
D gene: TRBD1
V gene: TRBV9
CDR3 protein: CASSPRTGAGNTIYF
CDR3 DNA: TGTGCCAGCAGCCCCCGGACAGGGGCTGGAAACACCATATATTTT

J gene: TRBJ2-5
clone size: NA
D gene: TRBD1
V gene: TRBV13
CDR3 protein: CASSAWDSHQETQYF
CDR3 DNA: TGTGCCAGCAGCGCCTGGGACAGCCACCAAGAGACCCAGTACTTC

J gene: TRBJ2-1
clone size: once
D gene: TRBD2
V gene: TRBV19
CDR3 protein: CASSITPGLADNEQFF
CDR3 DNA: TGTGCCAGTAGTATAACCCCGGGACTAGCGGACAATGAGCAGTTCTTC

J gene: TRBJ2-7
clone size: few
D gene: TRBD1
V gene: TRBV5-6
CDR3 protein: CASSLGQGAYEQYF
CDR3 DNA: TGTGCCAGCAGCTTGGGGCAGGGGGCCTACGAGCAGTACTTC

J gene: TRBJ2-5
clone size: NA
D gene: TRBD2
V gene: TRBV5-6
CDR3 protein: CASSPRGGRLETQYF
CDR3 DNA: TGTGCCAGCAGTCCCCGCGGGGGGAGGCTAGAGACCCAGTACTTC

J gene: TRBJ2-7
clone size: NA
D gene: NA
V gene: TRBV27
CDR3 protein: CASSLSTRYEQYF
CDR3 DNA: TGTGCCAGCAGTTTATCGACTAGATACGAGCAGTACTTC

J gene: TRBJ1-1
clone size: few
D gene: TRBD1
V gene: TRBV29-1
CDR3 protein: CSVLTGENTEAFF
CDR3 DNA: TGCAGCGTGCTGACAGGGGAGAACACTGAAGCTTTCTTT

J gene: TRBJ2-1
clone size: NA
D gene: TRBD2
V gene: TRBV4-2
CDR3 protein: CASSQQTSGDYNEQFF
CDR3 DNA: TGTGCCAGCAGCCAACAGACTAGCGGGGATTACAATGAGCAGTTCTTC

J gene: TRBJ1-1
clone size: NA
D gene: NA
V gene: TRBV6-5
CDR3 protein: CAIKMNTEAFF
CDR3 DNA: TGTGCCATCAAGATGAACACTGAAGCTTTCTTT

J gene: TRBJ2-7
clone size: NA
D gene: NA
V gene: TRBV2
CDR3 protein: CATIGGLGFGPYEQYF
CDR3 DNA: TGTGCCACCATTGGCGGCCTCGGGTTCGGACCTTACGAGCAGTACTTC

J gene: TRBJ2-7
clone size: NA
D gene: NA
V gene: TRBV5-1
CDR3 protein: CASSPDYWDYEQYF
CDR3 DNA: TGCGCCAGCAGCCCGGACTACTGGGACTACGAGCAGTACTTC

J gene: TRBJ1-1
clone size: NA
D gene: NA
V gene: TRBV13
CDR3 protein: CASSSSGWTEAFF
CDR3 DNA: TGTGCCAGCAGCTCCTCTGGGTGGACTGAAGCTTTCTTT

J gene: TRBJ2-7
clone size: NA
D gene: NA
V gene: TRBV4-3
CDR3 protein: CASSLEAAAPYEQYF
CDR3 DNA: TGCGCCAGCAGCCTAGAGGCGGCAGCCCCCTACGAGCAGTACTTC

J gene: TRBJ2-7
clone size: NA
D gene: NA
V gene: TRBV5-6
CDR3 protein: CASSASYEQYF
CDR3 DNA: TGTGCCAGCAGCGCCTCCTACGAGCAGTACTTC

J gene: TRBJ2-5
clone size: few
D gene: NA
V gene: TRBV11-2
CDR3 protein: CASSGTQPETQYF
CDR3 DNA: TGTGCCAGCAGCGGGACCCAACCTGAGACCCAGTACTTC

J gene: TRBJ2-7
clone size: NA
D gene: TRBD1
V gene: TRBV25-1
CDR3 protein: CASRETGTGGEQYF
CDR3 DNA: TGTGCCAGCAGGGAGACCGGGACAGGGGGCGAGCAGTACTTC

J gene: TRBJ2-5
clone size: few
D gene: TRBD2
V gene: TRBV4-3
CDR3 protein: CASSQVTSGGQETQYF
CDR3 DNA: TGCGCCAGCAGCCAAGTGACTAGCGGGGGCCAAGAGACCCAGTACTTC

J gene: TRBJ2-1
clone size: few
D gene: NA
V gene: TRBV5-6
CDR3 protein: CASSSSHRETNEQFF
CDR3 DNA: TGTGCCAGCAGCTCCTCCCACAGGGAAACCAATGAGCAGTTCTTC

J gene: TRBJ1-4
clone size: few
D gene: TRBD1
V gene: TRBV7-9
CDR3 protein: CASSLGQSNEKLFF
CDR3 DNA: TGTGCCAGCAGCCTGGGACAGTCGAATGAAAAACTGTTTTTT

J gene: TRBJ2-7
clone size: NA
D gene: TRBD2
V gene: TRBV28
CDR3 protein: CASRIAGGRYEQYF
CDR3 DNA: TGTGCCAGCAGGATAGCGGGGGGCCGATACGAGCAGTACTTC

J gene: TRBJ2-1
clone size: NA
D gene: NA
V gene: TRBV6-1
CDR3 protein: CASSSRNSAYNEQFF
CDR3 DNA: TGTGCCAGCAGTTCCCGGAACTCAGCCTACAATGAGCAGTTCTTC

J gene: TRBJ2-5
clone size: few
D gene: TRBD2
V gene: TRBV13
CDR3 protein: CASSQAGGAQETQYF
CDR3 DNA: TGTGCCAGCAGCCAAGCGGGGGGTGCCCAAGAGACCCAGTACTTC

J gene: TRBJ2-7
clone size: NA
D gene: NA
V gene: TRBV7-2
CDR3 protein: CASSQDGQTLYEQYF
CDR3 DNA: TGTGCCAGCAGCCAAGATGGACAGACCCTCTACGAGCAGTACTTC

J gene: TRBJ1-1
clone size: NA
D gene: NA
V gene: TRBV29-1
CDR3 protein: CSVMSWTEAFF
CDR3 DNA: TGCAGCGTTATGTCTTGGACTGAAGCTTTCTTT

J gene: TRBJ2-3
clone size: NA
D gene: TRBD2
V gene: TRBV7-6
CDR3 protein: CASSLGRVAGVTDTQYF
CDR3 DNA: TGTGCCAGCAGCTTAGGTCGGGTAGCGGGAGTCACAGATACGCAGTATTTT

J gene: TRBJ2-1
clone size: NA
D gene: NA
V gene: TRBV5-6
CDR3 protein: CASSLATGYNEQFF
CDR3 DNA: TGTGCCAGCAGCTTGGCGACAGGTTACAATGAGCAGTTCTTC

J gene: TRBJ2-5
clone size: NA
D gene: NA
V gene: TRBV27
CDR3 protein: CASTATAPPETQYF
CDR3 DNA: TGTGCCAGCACAGCGACAGCCCCCCCCGAGACCCAGTACTTC